The next 31 T cell receptor beta chains were all read from a single sample in a study of Tregs in tolerant kidney transplant recipients. The antigens these receptors bind are not known. Profiling relied on immunoSEQ multiplex PCR, and the TCRdb table lists in-frame clones only, not all of them. The sample has several thousand clones, roughly 89% seen once. The sequenced sample was Tregs from blood cultured with allogeneic cells, obtained before the transplant. These receptors were taken from a human patient who received a combined kidney and bone marrow transplant.

This sequence joins TRBV6-5 and TRBJ2-3; D gene uncertain. Trimming pared 0 bases from V and 0 bases from J, leaving 4 bases between. The CDR3 contains 14 residues. Germline V CDR1 and CDR2: MNHEY, SVGAGI. The CDR3 DNA is TGTGCCAGCAGTTACTCGACTAGCACAGATACGCAGTATTTT. Translating it yields CASSYSTSTDTQYF.

The rearrangement links TRBV28 to TRBJ1-1; D remains unclear. V shed 8 bases and J shed 4 bases, with 5 bases lying between them. The CDR3 loop spans 10 amino acids. In germline, CDR1 is MDHEN, CDR2 SYDVKM. This CDR3 is CASGSTEAFF. The CDR3 bases are TGTGCCAGCGGGAGCACTGAAGCTTTCTTT. The full variable domain, rest sourced from reference TRBV28 and TRBJ1-1, is DVKVTQSSRYLVKRTGEKVFLECVQDMDHENMFWYRQDPGLGLRLIYFSYDVKMKEKGDIPEGYSVSREKKERFSLILESASTNQTSMYLCASGSTEAFFGQGTRLTVV.

This clone was recorded once. The CDR3 DNA reads TGTGCCAGCAGCAAAACAGGGGACAACGAACACCGGGAGCTGTTTTTT. Its translation: CASSKTGDNEHRELFF. The chain is built from TRBV21-1 and TRBJ2-2; the table names TRBD1, a call not compared with the DNA. TRBV21-1 constitutes a pseudogene. The CDR3 loop spans 16 amino acids.

The chain is built from TRBV15 and TRBJ2-1; no reliable D call. The CDR3 is made up of 15 amino acids. The V gene's germline CDR1 is LNHNV and CDR2 YYDKDF (reference sequence). V was trimmed by 0 bases and J by 6 bases, leaving 12 bases between them. The CDR3 nucleotides are TGTGCCACCAGCAGAGATTGGCAGTATAGCAATGAGCAGTTCTTC. The encoded protein is CATSRDWQYSNEQFF.

This clone has only one observation. This chain links TRBV11-2 with TRBJ1-3; the D is unclear. The ends were cut back, 2 bases at V and 0 bases at J, with 8 bases in the middle. Germline V gene sequence: CDR1 SGHAT, CDR2 FQNNGV. This CDR3 comprises 15 residues. The CDR3 sequence: CASSLRSLSGNTIYF. CDR3 bases: TGTGCCAGCAGCTTAAGGTCCCTCTCTGGAAACACCATATATTTT.

This chain links TRBV30 with TRBJ2-3; possibly TRBD2 for D (6 bases). The CDR3 extends over 15 amino acids. Germline CDR1 is GTSNPN and CDR2 is SVGIG (reference sequence). V lost 1 base and J 2 bases, leaving 13 bases between the germline ends. The CDR3 DNA follows: TGTGCCTGGAGTGGTTCCGGGGGAGTCACAGATACGCAGTATTTT. Residues: CAWSGSGGVTDTQYF.

The chain links TRBV15 to TRBJ2-6, with D unclear. CDR1 LNHNV and CDR2 YYDKDF come from the germline V gene (reference sequence). There are 15 residues in the CDR3. V shed 2 bases and J shed 1 base, with 6 bases lying between them. Written as DNA, the CDR3 is TGTGCCACCAGCAGACAGAGTTCTGGGGCCAACGTCCTGACTTTC. It codes for CATSRQSSGANVLTF.

This chain links TRBV19 with TRBJ1-1; D is undetermined. This CDR3 has 14 residues. The germline gives CDR1 LNHDA, CDR2 SQIVND (reference sequence). Trimming pared 2 bases from V and 3 bases from J, leaving 10 bases between. The CDR3 DNA sequence: TGTGCCAGTAGTATATCCCCCTTCCACACTGAAGCTTTCTTT. Its translation: CASSISPFHTEAFF.

The V gene is TRBV7-2, the J gene TRBJ2-5; D is unresolved. Deletions cut 1 base from V and 10 bases from J, with 19 bases between. This CDR3 spans 15 amino acids. Germline loops: CDR1 SGHTA, CDR2 FQGNSA. CDR3 protein: CASSLVDGGLRIQYF. The CDR3 nucleotides read TGTGCCAGCAGCTTAGTGGATGGTGGATTAAGAATCCAGTACTTC.

The V gene is TRBV19, the J gene TRBJ1-5, with 7 bases identical to TRBD1. The CDR3 runs 17 residues. The V segment lost 3 bases and the J segment 0 bases; nucleotides outside the gene matches: 8. Germline V CDR1 and CDR2: LNHDA, SQIVND (reference sequence). Here the CDR3 reads CASSISRGKHSNQPQHF. The CDR3 DNA sequence: TGTGCCAGTAGTATTAGCAGGGGGAAACATAGCAATCAGCCCCAGCATTTT.

The chain uses TRBV6-5 and TRBJ2-7; 13 bases agree with TRBD2. V trimming: 6 bases; J trimming: 7 bases; junction bases outside the gene matches: 6. This CDR3 region has 14 residues. Germline CDR1 and CDR2: MNHEY and SVGAGI. CDR3 nucleotide sequence: TGTGCCAGCAGACGGACTAGCGGGAGTTGGGAGCAGTACTTC. Translation gives CASRRTSGSWEQYF.

The genes are TRBV6-1 and TRBJ1-1; tentative D call: TRBD1 (5 bases). V shed 0 bases and J shed 10 bases, with 15 bases lying between them. Germline CDR1 reads MNHNS; CDR2 reads SASEGT. The CDR3 is 14 amino acids. As DNA, the CDR3 is TGTGCCAGCAGTGAAGCGCGAGGGGTAAAGGGAGCTTTCTTT. Its translation is CASSEARGVKGAFF.

This chain connects TRBV5-4 to TRBJ2-3, with 9 nucleotides matching TRBD1. The ends lost 5 bases at V and 2 bases at J; junction bases unmatched: 9. Germline lookup yields CDR1 SGHNT and CDR2 YYREEE (reference sequence). The CDR3 totals 16 residues. CDR3: CASRPGGQGLTDTQYF. CDR3 nucleotides: TGTGCCAGCAGGCCGGGTGGACAGGGGCTCACAGATACGCAGTATTTT. The full variable domain, with the rest looked up from reference TRBV5-4 and TRBJ2-3, is ETGVTQSPTHLIKTRGQQVTLRCSSQSGHNTVSWYQQALGQGPQFIFQYYREEENGRGNFPPRFSGLQFPNYSSELNVNALELDDSALYLCASRPGGQGLTDTQYFGPGTRLTVL.

This chain joins TRBV6-1 and TRBJ2-5; 9 positions match TRBD1. This CDR3 has 15 amino acids. Germline V gene sequence: CDR1 MNHNS, CDR2 SASEGT. V lost 10 bases and J lost 2; bases outside the gene matches: 11. DNA for the CDR3: TGTGCCACCCAATCATACAGGGGGCGGCAAGAGACCCAGTACTTC. Its protein product is CATQSYRGRQETQYF.

The chain recombines TRBV19 with TRBJ2-3; the D is unclear. V lost 3 bases and J 5 bases, leaving 9 bases between the germline ends. CDR3 length: 13 residues. Germline V gives CDR1 LNHDA, CDR2 SQIVND (reference sequence). The CDR3 nucleotides read TGTGCCAGTAGTATGTCCTGGGTAGATACGCAGTATTTT. Translating it yields CASSMSWVDTQYF.

As to this clone: One base away lies a much larger clone, so this may be a sequencing read error. Other DNA sequences in this sample translate to the same CDR3. This sequence joins TRBV11-3 and TRBJ1-6; D might be TRBD1 (6 bases). Trimming took 1 base from V and 6 from J, leaving 7 bases between them. The CDR3 contains 14 residues. Germline assignment: CDR1 SGHNT and CDR2 YENEEA. CDR3 amino acids: CASSLGGLNSPLHF. CDR3 bases: TGTGCCAGCAGCTTAGGGGGGCTTAATTCACCCCTCCACTTT.

This chain links TRBV28 with TRBJ2-4; TRBD1 agrees at 12 bases. Losses at the gene ends were 10 bases for V and 0 bases for J; bases not matched to a gene: 13. Germline CDR1 and CDR2: MDHEN and SYDVKM. This CDR3 comprises 18 residues. The DNA of the CDR3 is TGTGCCACCTCTCTGGGACAGGGGGCAATTTTAGCCAAAAACATTCAGTACTTC. Translation gives CATSLGQGAILAKNIQYF.

The chain has TRBV9 and TRBJ2-3; D unresolved. Trimming pared 6 bases from V and 2 bases from J, leaving 16 bases between. The CDR3 runs 15 residues. Germline lookup yields CDR1 SGDLS and CDR2 YYNGEE. The CDR3 loop reads CASTSRGINTDTQYF. The DNA of the CDR3 is TGTGCCAGCACCTCCCGAGGAATCAACACAGATACGCAGTATTTT.

V is TRBV5-1 and J is TRBJ2-2; 12 bases agree with TRBD2. The CDR3 totals 19 residues. The V gene end was trimmed by 1 base and the J gene end by 7 bases; junction bases not matched to a gene: 14. Looked up from germline, CDR1 is SGHRS and CDR2 is YFSETQ. The CDR3 nucleotides read TGCGCCAGCAGCTTGAATAAAGGTCTAGCGGGAGGGAAGATCGGGGAGCTGTTTTTT. It yields the protein CASSLNKGLAGGKIGELFF.

The genes are TRBV2 and TRBJ2-2, with 8 positions matching TRBD2. The CDR3 sequence is 16 residues long. The junction had 6 bases not matched to a gene; V was cut back by 1 base and J by 5 bases. CDR1 and CDR2 (germline): SNHLY, FYNNEI. This chain's CDR3 is CASSEGGGWGTGELFF. The CDR3 DNA sequence: TGTGCCAGCAGTGAAGGCGGGGGGTGGGGAACCGGGGAGCTGTTTTTT.

The count of this clone is one. CDR3 sequence (DNA): TGTGCCAGCAGCTTGTATGGGTTTGGAGAGACCCAGTACTTC. It specifies CASSLYGFGETQYF. The chain joins TRBV7-7 to TRBJ2-5; D unresolved. The CDR3 is made up of 14 amino acids. V lost 3 bases, J lost 4 bases, and 12 bases lay in between. Per the germline V gene, CDR1 is SSHAT and CDR2 is FNYEAQ (reference sequence).

V and J are TRBV7-9 and TRBJ1-1, with D maybe TRBD1 (6 bases). CDR3 length: 14 amino acids. V lost 2 bases, J lost 4 bases, and 11 bases lay in between. Per the germline V gene, CDR1 is SEHNR and CDR2 is FQNEAQ (reference sequence). The CDR3 loop reads CASSLNRVGTEAFF. The DNA of the CDR3 is TGTGCCAGCAGCTTAAACAGGGTGGGCACTGAAGCTTTCTTT.

The V gene is TRBV11-2, the J gene TRBJ2-7, with TRBD1 identical over 8 bases. Germline-derived CDR1 and CDR2 are SGHAT and FQNNGV. The V and J ends lost 3 bases and 5 bases, in that order; junction bases with no gene match: 12. This CDR3 contains 16 residues. In DNA form, the CDR3 reads TGTGCCAGCAGCTTTTCCTTCGACAGGGGTCCCGACGAGCAGTACTTC. Translation: CASSFSFDRGPDEQYF. Drawing the rest from reference TRBV11-2 and TRBJ2-7, the complete variable domain is EAGVAQSPRYKIIEKRQSVAFWCNPISGHATLYWYQQILGQGPKLLIQFQNNGVVDDSQLPKDRFSAERLKGVDSTLKIQPAKLEDSAVYLCASSFSFDRGPDEQYFGPGTRLTVT.

The gene calls are TRBV27 and TRBJ1-1; D is undetermined. The CDR3 totals 14 residues. Trimming cost V 0 bases and J 4 bases, with 9 bases left between them. Germline V gene sequence: CDR1 MNHEY, CDR2 SMNVEV (reference sequence). The DNA for the CDR3 is TGTGCCAGCAGTTTATCCGGGCTTGGCACTGAAGCTTTCTTT. Translation gives CASSLSGLGTEAFF.

The chain recombines TRBV6-5 with TRBJ2-2; D is ambiguous. The V end was cut by 7 bases, the J end by 8 bases, with 11 bases between. CDR1 is MNHEY and CDR2 is SVGAGI in the germline V gene. CDR3 length: 12 amino acids. The CDR3 protein is CASKRSQGELFF. The CDR3 DNA reads as TGTGCCAGCAAACGGTCCCAAGGGGAGCTGTTTTTT.

This clone appeared once. The genes are TRBV9 and TRBJ2-1, with 11 bases fitting TRBD2. CDR3 length equals 20 residues. Germline CDR1 and CDR2: SGDLS and YYNGEE. The ends lost 0 bases at V and 0 bases at J; junction bases unmatched: 11. CDR3 amino acids: CASSVGFAGTSGRSYNEQFF. CDR3 coding DNA: TGTGCCAGCAGCGTAGGTTTTGCAGGGACTAGCGGACGCTCCTACAATGAGCAGTTCTTC.

This clone came up a few times. The chain is built from TRBV10-3 and TRBJ1-3; 7 nucleotides line up with TRBD1. The germline gives CDR1 ENHRY, CDR2 SYGVKD. The V gene end was trimmed by 1 base and the J gene end by 7 bases; junction bases not matched to a gene: 10. The CDR3 is 16 residues long. As DNA, the CDR3 is TGTGCCATCAGTGAGTTGGGACAGATCCCGGGGAACACCATATATTTT. Amino acids: CAISELGQIPGNTIYF.

This rearrangement joins TRBV5-1 to TRBJ2-5, with D tentatively TRBD1 or TRBD2 (5 bases each). Trimming removed 3 bases from V and 1 base from J, with 16 bases in between. The CDR3 has 16 amino acids. The germline gives CDR1 SGHRS, CDR2 YFSETQ. CDR3: CASSWGTVGFQETQYF. CDR3 DNA sequence: TGCGCCAGCAGCTGGGGGACGGTGGGATTCCAAGAGACCCAGTACTTC.

This clone was counted a single time. This chain joins TRBV5-5 and TRBJ1-2, with D possibly matching TRBD1 (6 bases). Trimming removed 4 bases from V and 6 bases from J, with 13 bases in between. CDR3 length equals 13 residues. The V gene's germline CDR1 is SGHKS and CDR2 YYEKEE (reference sequence). CDR3 loop: CASSPMAGDGYTF. CDR3 sequence (DNA): TGTGCCAGCAGCCCCATGGCAGGGGATGGCTACACCTTC.

Only one count was recorded for this clone. The chain couples TRBV7-2 to TRBJ2-7; 14 bases agree with TRBD2. The CDR3 contains 16 residues. V was pared by 5 bases and J by 7 bases, with 10 bases of the junction left unmatched. The germline V gene encodes CDR1 SGHTA and CDR2 FQGNSA. The CDR3 bases are TGTGCCAGCAGCCTGGGACTAGCGGGAGTGACGGGGGAGCAGTACTTC. Its translation is CASSLGLAGVTGEQYF.

J is TRBJ1-2 and V is TRBV2, with D perhaps TRBD1 (6 bases). Germline V gene sequence: CDR1 SNHLY, CDR2 FYNNEI. The V end was cut by 6 bases, the J end by 6 bases, with 20 bases between. The CDR3 loop spans 15 amino acids. Here the CDR3 reads CASSYNVRGANGYTF. DNA of the CDR3: TGTGCCAGCAGCTACAATGTGAGGGGGGCGAATGGCTACACCTTC.